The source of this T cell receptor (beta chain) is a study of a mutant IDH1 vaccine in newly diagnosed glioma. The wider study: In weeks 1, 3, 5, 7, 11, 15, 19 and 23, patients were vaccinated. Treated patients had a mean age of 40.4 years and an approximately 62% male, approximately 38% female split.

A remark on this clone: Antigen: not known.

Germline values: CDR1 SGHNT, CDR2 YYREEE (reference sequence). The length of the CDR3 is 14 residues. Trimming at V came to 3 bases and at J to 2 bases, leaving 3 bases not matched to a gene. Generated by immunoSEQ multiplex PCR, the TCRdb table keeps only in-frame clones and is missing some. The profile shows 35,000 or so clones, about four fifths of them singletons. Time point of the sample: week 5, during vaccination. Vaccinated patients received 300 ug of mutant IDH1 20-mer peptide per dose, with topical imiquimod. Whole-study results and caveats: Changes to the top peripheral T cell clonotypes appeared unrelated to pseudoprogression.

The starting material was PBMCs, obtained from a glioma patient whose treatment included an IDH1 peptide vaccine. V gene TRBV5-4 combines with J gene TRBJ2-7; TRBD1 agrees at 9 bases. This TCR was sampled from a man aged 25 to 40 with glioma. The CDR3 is CASSSWDRAYEQYF. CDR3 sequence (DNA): TGTGCCAGCAGCTCATGGGACAGGGCCTACGAGCAGTACTTC.